This T cell receptor beta chain was found in a study of CD8+ T cells in alopecia areata. Findings and caveats of the study: Scalp sequencing also captures normal skin's resident alphabeta T cells. Scalp clonality, together with expanded CD8+ clones among the top 100, fell significantly with tofacitinib. Affected scalp, especially in alopecia totalis/universalis, had a higher clonality than normal scalp did.

Notes on this clone: Its antigen is currently unknown.

Stated treatment: oral pan-JAK inhibitor, 5-10 mg twice daily. Both peripheral blood and punch biopsies of lesional scalp skin were obtained from patients who had alopecia areata. After isolation, RNA underwent reverse transcription to generate cDNA as the sequencing template. Libraries were prepared by immunoSEQ multiplex PCR; TCRdb keeps only in-frame clonotypes and omits some of them. The sample shows around 270,000 clones, 58% of them seen only once. Sequences were derived from CD4+ T cells sorted from blood, sampled at week 24, from a patient treated with tofacitinib. The TCR was taken from a human donor with alopecia areata.

The CDR3 DNA reads TGTGCCTGGAGTTCCGGTGGGGGGCCACCGAACTATGGCTACACCTTC. It yields the protein CAWSSGGGPPNYGYTF. J is TRBJ1-2 and V is TRBV30; D may be TRBD1 (6 bases). Germline V lookup: CDR1 GTSNPN, CDR2 SVGIG (reference sequence). V lost 2 bases and J lost 2, with 18 bases in between. CDR3 length: 16 amino acids.